This T cell receptor beta chain comes out of a study of cytomegalovirus exposure and HLA in healthy donors. Study background: One earlier analysis, a look at about 179 million T cells, found approximately 120 million unique TCR beta sequences.

The PCR employed 60 Vbeta primers together with 13 Jbeta primers. Measured with immunoSEQ multiplex PCR; TCRdb has only the in-frame clones, and not every one. The profile shows about 88,000 clones, 85% to 90% of them singletons. The CDR3 covers 14 residues. The germline gives CDR1 MNHNS, CDR2 SASEGT. With V trimmed by 6 bases and J by 2 bases, 5 bases remained unmatched. The donors gave bone marrow, and they were healthy. The rearrangement links TRBV6-1 to TRBJ1-2; 8 bases are shared with TRBD1. This sequence was found in a man between 18 and 29 years old in good health and CMV-seronegative. Sample: PBMCs. Here the CDR3 reads CASSVRTGNYGYTF. The CDR3 DNA is TGTGCCAGCAGCGTACGGACAGGGAACTATGGCTACACCTTC.